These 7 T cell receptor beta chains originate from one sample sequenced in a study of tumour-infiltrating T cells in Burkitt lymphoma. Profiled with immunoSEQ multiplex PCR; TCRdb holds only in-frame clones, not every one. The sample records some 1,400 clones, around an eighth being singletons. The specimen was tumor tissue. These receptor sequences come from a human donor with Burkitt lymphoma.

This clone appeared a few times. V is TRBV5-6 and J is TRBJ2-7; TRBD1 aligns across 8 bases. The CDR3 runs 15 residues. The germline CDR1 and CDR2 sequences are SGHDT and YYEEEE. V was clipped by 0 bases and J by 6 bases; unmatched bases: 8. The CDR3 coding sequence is TGTGCCAGCAGCTTGGGAGGACAGGGTAGTCGCGAGCAGTACGTC. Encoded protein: CASSLGGQGSREQYV.

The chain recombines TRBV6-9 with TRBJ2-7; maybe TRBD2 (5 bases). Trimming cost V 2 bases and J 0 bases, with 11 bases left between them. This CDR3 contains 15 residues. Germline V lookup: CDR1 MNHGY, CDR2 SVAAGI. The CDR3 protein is CASSYRTGSSYEQYV. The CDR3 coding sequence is TGTGCCAGCAGTTATCGGACTGGTAGCTCCTACGAGCAGTACGTC.

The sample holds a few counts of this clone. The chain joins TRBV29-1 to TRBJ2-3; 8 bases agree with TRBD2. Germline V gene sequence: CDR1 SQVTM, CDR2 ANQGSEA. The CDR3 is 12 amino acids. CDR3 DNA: TGCGGTTTTAAGCGGGAGTCAGATACGCAGTATTTT. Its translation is CGFKRESDTQYF.

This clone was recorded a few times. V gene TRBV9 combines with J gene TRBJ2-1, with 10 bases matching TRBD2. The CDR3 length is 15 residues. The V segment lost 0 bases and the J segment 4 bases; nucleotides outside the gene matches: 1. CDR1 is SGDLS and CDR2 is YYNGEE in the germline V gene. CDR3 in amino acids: CASSVGTSGYNEQFF. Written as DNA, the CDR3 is TGTGCCAGCAGCGTAGGGACTAGCGGTTACAATGAGCAGTTCTTC.

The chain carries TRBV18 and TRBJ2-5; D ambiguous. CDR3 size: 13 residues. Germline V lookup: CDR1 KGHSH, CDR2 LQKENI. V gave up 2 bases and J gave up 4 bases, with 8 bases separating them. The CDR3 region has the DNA TGTGCCAGCTCACCAGGGCTGGGAGAGACCCAGTACTTC. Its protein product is CASSPGLGETQYF.

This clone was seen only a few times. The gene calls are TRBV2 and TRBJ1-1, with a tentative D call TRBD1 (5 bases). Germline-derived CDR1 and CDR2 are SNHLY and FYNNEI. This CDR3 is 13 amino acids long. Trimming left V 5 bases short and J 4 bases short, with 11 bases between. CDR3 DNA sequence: TGTGCCAGCAGTCAGGGAGTTGGCACTGAAGCTTTCTTT. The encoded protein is CASSQGVGTEAFF.

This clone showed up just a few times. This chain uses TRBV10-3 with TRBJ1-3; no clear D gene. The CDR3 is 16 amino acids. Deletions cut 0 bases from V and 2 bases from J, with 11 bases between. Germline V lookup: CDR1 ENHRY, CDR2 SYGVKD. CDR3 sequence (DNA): TGTGCCATCAGTGAGTCAACGGGGATCGCTGGAAACACCATATATTTT. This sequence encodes CAISESTGIAGNTIYF.